The 2 T cell receptor beta chains below all came from one sample that was sequenced in a study of response to subunit inactivated influenza vaccine. Each CDR3 protein gets one entry after TCRdb re-called the RT-PCR reads with MiXCR. The profile covers under 850,000 distinct CDR3 sequences, with approximately 18% appearing a single time and roughly a tenth taken by the ten largest. Sequencing was performed on PBMCs from blood, taken roughly 5 days after vaccination. The origin of the receptors is a man in his fifties who received an inactivated influenza vaccine.

The chain joins TRBV29-1 to TRBJ2-5; no clear D. The CDR3 contains 13 residues. Germline CDR1 reads SQVTM; CDR2 reads ANQGSEA. Deletions cut 5 bases from V and 2 bases from J, with 12 bases between. The CDR3 here is CSVRKAPQETQYF. The CDR3 DNA sequence: TGCAGCGTTCGTAAGGCCCCACAAGAGACCCAGTACTTC.

The V call is TRBV5-4, the J call TRBJ2-5; D possibly corresponds to TRBD1 (5 bases). Germline assignment: CDR1 SGHNT and CDR2 YYREEE (reference sequence). CDR3 size: 14 residues. V lost 0 bases to trimming and J lost 3 bases, with 9 bases between them. Here the CDR3 reads CASSLEGVEETQYF. CDR3 in DNA: TGTGCCAGCAGCTTGGAAGGGGTGGAAGAGACCCAGTACTTC.